The rows below give T cell receptor beta chains drawn from one sample of a study of cytomegalovirus exposure and HLA in healthy donors. Profiled with immunoSEQ multiplex PCR; TCRdb holds only in-frame clones, not every one. The top ten hold 0.95% to 1.5% of the sample, which has some 250,000 clones, around 87% seen once. The sample comprised PBMCs. These receptors originate from a woman aged 25 to 39 in good health and CMV-seropositive. CDR3s include the opening cysteine and the closing phenylalanine or tryptophan.

CASRAGGLSYEQYF,TRBJ2-7,TRBV28
CASSPTVSSYEQYF,TRBJ2-7,TRBV18
CASRDTPSSYNEQFF,TRBJ2-1,TRBV27
CASSLAGLVQETQYF,TRBJ2-5,TRBV7-8
CASSLRRGSGSTDTQYF,TRBJ2-3,TRBV11-1
CASSGGTRVVNEQFF,TRBJ2-1,TRBV2
CSVGTSSYNEQFF,TRBJ2-1,TRBV29-1
CASSVVAGVYGEQFF,TRBJ2-1,TRBV5-5
CASSLGLIAAQETQYF,TRBJ2-5,TRBV5-1
CASSQDTSGSYVNEQFF,TRBJ2-1,TRBV4-1
CASSGGGTGIDQPQHF,TRBJ1-5,TRBV9